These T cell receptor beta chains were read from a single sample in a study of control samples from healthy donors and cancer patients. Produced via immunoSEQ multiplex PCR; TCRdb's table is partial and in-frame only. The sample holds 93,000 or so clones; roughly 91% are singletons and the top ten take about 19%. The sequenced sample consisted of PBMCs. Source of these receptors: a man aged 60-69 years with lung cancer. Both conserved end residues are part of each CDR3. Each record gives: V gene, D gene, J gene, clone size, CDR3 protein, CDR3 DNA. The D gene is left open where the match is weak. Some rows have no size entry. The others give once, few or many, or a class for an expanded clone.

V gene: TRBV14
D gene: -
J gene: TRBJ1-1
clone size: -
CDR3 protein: CASSPAYTEAFF
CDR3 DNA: TGTGCCAGCAGCCCCGCTTACACTGAAGCTTTCTTT

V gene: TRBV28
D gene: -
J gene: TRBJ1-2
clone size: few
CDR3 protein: CASDGGGDGYTF
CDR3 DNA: TGTGCCAGCGATGGGGGCGGAGATGGCTACACCTTC

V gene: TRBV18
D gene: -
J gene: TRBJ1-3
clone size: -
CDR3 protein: CASSPSDGDTIYF
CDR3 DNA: TGTGCCAGCTCACCGAGCGACGGAGACACCATATATTTT

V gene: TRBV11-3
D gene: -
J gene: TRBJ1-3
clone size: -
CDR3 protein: CASSSPDQGGNTIYF
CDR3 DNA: TGTGCCAGCAGTTCCCCGGACCAAGGAGGAAACACCATATATTTT

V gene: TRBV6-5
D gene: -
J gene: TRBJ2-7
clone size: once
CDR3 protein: CASSYLRGLGDYEQYF
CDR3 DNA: TGTGCCAGCAGTTACCTCAGGGGTCTGGGAGACTACGAGCAGTACTTC

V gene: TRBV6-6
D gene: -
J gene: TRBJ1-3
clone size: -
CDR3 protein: CASSTWASSGNTIYF
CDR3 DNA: TGTGCCAGCAGTACCTGGGCGAGCTCTGGAAACACCATATATTTT

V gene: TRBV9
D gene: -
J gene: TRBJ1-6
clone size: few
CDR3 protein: CASSGRLTGNSPLHF
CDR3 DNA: TGTGCCAGCAGCGGACGCCTAACGGGTAATTCACCCCTCCACTTT

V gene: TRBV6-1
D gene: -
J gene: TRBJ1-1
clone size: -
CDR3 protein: CASSEDRPGERNTEAFF
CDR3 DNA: TGTGCCAGCAGTGAGGATCGGCCAGGTGAAAGGAACACTGAAGCTTTCTTT

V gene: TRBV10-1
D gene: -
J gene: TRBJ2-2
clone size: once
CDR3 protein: CASSARINTGELFF
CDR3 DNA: TGCGCCAGCAGTGCCCGGATTAACACCGGGGAGCTGTTTTTT

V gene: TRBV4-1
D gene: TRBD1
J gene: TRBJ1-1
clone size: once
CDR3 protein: CASRPGTGAEAFF
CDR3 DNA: TGCGCCAGCAGACCCGGGACAGGGGCTGAAGCTTTCTTT

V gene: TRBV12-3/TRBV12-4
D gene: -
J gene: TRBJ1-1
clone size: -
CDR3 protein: CASSLSGTEAFF
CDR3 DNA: TGTGCCAGCAGTTTAAGCGGCACTGAAGCTTTCTTT

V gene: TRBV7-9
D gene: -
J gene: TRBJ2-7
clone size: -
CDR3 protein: CASSLPPGQQRYEQYF
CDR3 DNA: TGTGCCAGCAGCTTACCTCCGGGACAACAGCGCTACGAGCAGTACTTC

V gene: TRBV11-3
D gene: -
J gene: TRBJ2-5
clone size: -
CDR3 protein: CASSQEVAGETQYF
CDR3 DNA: TGTGCCAGCAGCCAGGAGGTGGCGGGGGAGACCCAGTACTTC

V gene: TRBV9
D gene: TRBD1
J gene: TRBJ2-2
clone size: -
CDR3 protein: CASSHGTGELSGELFF
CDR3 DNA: TGTGCCAGCAGCCACGGCACAGGGGAATTGTCCGGGGAGCTGTTTTTT

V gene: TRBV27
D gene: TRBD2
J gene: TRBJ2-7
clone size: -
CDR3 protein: CASSSYLSALAGHDSYEQYF
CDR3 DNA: TGTGCCAGCAGTTCCTACCTTTCCGCGCTAGCGGGGCACGACTCCTACGAGCAGTACTTC

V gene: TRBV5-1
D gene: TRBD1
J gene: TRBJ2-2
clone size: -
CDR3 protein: CASSLVVTGSFGELFF
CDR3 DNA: TGCGCCAGCAGCTTGGTAGTGACAGGGAGTTTCGGGGAGCTGTTTTTT

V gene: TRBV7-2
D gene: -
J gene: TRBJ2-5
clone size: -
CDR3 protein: CASSFRETQYF
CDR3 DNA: TGTGCCAGCAGCTTCCGAGAGACCCAGTACTTC

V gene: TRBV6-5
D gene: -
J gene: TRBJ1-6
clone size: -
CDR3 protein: CASSRLQGKGSPLHF
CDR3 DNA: TGTGCCAGCAGTCGTCTACAGGGAAAGGGTTCACCCCTCCACTTT

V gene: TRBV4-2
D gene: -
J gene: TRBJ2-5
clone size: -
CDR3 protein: CASSQDIGLETQYF
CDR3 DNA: TGTGCCAGCAGCCAAGACATCGGGCTAGAGACCCAGTACTTC

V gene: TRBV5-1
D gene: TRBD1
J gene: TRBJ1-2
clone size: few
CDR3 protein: CASSSDRVHNYGYTF
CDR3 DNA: TGCGCCAGCAGCTCGGACAGGGTACATAACTATGGCTACACCTTC

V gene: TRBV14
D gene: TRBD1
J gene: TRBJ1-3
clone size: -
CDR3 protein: CASSQVWDTGAGNTIYF
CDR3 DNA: TGTGCCAGCAGCCAAGTTTGGGACACAGGGGCTGGAAACACCATATATTTT

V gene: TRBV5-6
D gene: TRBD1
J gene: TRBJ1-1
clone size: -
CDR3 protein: CASSLTGQVGTEAFF
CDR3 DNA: TGTGCCAGCAGTCTCACTGGACAGGTTGGGACTGAAGCTTTCTTT

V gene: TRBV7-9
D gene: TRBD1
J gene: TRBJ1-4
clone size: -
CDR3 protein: CASSWGQGKSEKLFF
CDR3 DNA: TGTGCCAGCAGCTGGGGACAGGGCAAGAGTGAAAAACTGTTTTTT

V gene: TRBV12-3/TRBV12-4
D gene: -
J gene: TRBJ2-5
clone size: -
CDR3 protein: CASSYRETQYF
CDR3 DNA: TGTGCCAGCAGTTATAGGGAGACCCAGTACTTC

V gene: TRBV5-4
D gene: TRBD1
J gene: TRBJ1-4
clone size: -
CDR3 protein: CASSPLPGGTNEKLFF
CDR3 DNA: TGTGCCAGCAGCCCTTTACCAGGGGGTACTAATGAAAAACTGTTTTTT

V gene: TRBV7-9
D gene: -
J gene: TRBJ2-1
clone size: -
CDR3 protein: CASSFGTYNEQFF
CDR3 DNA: TGTGCCAGCAGCTTCGGTACGTACAATGAGCAGTTCTTC

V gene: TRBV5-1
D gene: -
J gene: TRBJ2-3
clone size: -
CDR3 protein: CASRLGDDTQYF
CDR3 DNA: TGCGCCAGCAGACTTGGGGATGATACGCAGTATTTT

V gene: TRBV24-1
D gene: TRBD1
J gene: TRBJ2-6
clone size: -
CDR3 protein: CATSDPRGQGTGANVLTF
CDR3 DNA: TGTGCCACCAGTGACCCCCGTGGACAGGGGACCGGGGCCAACGTCCTGACTTTC

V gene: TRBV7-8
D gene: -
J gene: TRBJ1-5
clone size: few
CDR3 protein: CASSFNNNQPQHF
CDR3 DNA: TGTGCCAGCAGCTTTAACAATAATCAGCCCCAGCATTTT

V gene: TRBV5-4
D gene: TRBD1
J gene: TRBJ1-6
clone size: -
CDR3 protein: CASSFDTGGVTPLHF
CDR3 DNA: TGTGCCAGCAGCTTCGATACAGGGGGAGTAACACCCCTCCACTTT

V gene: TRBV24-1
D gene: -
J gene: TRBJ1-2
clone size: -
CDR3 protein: CATSAYGPEGYTF
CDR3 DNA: TGTGCCACCAGTGCCTATGGACCCGAGGGATACACCTTC

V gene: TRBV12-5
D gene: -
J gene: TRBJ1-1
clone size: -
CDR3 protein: CASGLVQDGRGATNTEAFF
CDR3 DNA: TGTGCTAGTGGTTTGGTACAGGATGGGCGGGGGGCGACGAACACTGAAGCTTTCTTT

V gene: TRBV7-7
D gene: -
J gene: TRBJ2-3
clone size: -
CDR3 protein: CASSLEQGTDTQYF
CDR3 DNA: TGTGCCAGCAGCTTAGAACAGGGCACAGATACGCAGTATTTT

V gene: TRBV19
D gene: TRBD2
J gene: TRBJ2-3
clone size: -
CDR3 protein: CASSIGLAGGPTDTQYF
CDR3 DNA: TGTGCCAGTAGTATAGGACTAGCGGGGGGGCCGACAGATACGCAGTATTTT

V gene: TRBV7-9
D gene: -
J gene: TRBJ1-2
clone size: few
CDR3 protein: CASSLASKGPRGYTF
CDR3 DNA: TGTGCCAGCAGCTTAGCGTCAAAGGGCCCTCGGGGCTACACCTTC

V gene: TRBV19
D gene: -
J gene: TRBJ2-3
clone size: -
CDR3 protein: CASSMKRGGGTDTQYF
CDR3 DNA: TGTGCCAGTAGTATGAAACGAGGGGGGGGCACAGATACGCAGTATTTT

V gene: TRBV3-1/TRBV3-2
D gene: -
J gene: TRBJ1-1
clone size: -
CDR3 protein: CASSLLGRSGEAFF
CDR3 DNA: TGTGCCAGCAGCCTTCTCGGACGTAGCGGGGAAGCTTTCTTT

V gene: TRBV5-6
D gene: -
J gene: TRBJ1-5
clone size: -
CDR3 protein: CASSLSGALQPQHF
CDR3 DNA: TGTGCCAGCAGCTTATCGGGGGCGCTTCAGCCCCAGCATTTT

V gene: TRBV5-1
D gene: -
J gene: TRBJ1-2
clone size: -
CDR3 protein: CASSPRTESYGYTF
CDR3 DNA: TGCGCCAGCAGCCCCCGGACGGAGAGCTATGGCTACACCTTC

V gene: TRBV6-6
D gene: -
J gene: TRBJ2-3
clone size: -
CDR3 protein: CASKQSQTDTQYF
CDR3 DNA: TGTGCCAGCAAACAGTCGCAGACAGATACGCAGTATTTT

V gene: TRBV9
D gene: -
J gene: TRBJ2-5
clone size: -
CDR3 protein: CASSALGLQETQYF
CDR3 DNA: TGTGCCAGCAGCGCCTTAGGATTACAAGAGACCCAGTACTTC

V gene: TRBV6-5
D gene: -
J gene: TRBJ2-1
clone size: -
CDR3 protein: CAAGKGGGYNEQFF
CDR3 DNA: TGTGCCGCCGGGAAGGGGGGTGGGTACAATGAGCAGTTCTTC

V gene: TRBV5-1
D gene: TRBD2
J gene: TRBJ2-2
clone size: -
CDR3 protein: CASSPAAAGQNTGELFF
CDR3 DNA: TGCGCCAGCAGCCCCGCGGCAGCGGGGCAGAACACCGGGGAGCTGTTTTTT

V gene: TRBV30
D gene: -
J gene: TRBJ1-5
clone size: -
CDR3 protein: CAWASGGNQPQHF
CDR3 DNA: TGTGCCTGGGCTTCAGGGGGCAATCAGCCCCAGCATTTT

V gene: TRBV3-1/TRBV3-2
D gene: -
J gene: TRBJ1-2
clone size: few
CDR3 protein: CASSQAGGYTF
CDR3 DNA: TGTGCCAGCAGCCAAGCAGGAGGCTACACCTTC

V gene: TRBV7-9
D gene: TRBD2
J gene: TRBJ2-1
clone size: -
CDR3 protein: CASSLGSGTSGNEQFF
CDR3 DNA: TGTGCCAGCAGCTTAGGCTCCGGGACTAGCGGCAATGAGCAGTTCTTC

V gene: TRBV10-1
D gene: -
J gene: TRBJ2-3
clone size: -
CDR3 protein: CASSGRDTQYF
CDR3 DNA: TGCGCCAGCAGTGGTCGGGACACGCAGTATTTT

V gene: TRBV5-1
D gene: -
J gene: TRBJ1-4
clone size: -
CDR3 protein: CASSLGQGREKLFF
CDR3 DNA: TGCGCCAGCAGCTTGGGCCAAGGGAGAGAAAAACTGTTTTTT

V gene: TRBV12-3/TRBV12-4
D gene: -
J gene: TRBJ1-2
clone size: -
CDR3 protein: CASSLGRTYGYTF
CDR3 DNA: TGTGCCAGCAGTTTAGGTCGGACCTATGGCTACACCTTC

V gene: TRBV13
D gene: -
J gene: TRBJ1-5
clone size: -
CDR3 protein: CASSLRDSNQPQHF
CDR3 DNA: TGTGCCAGCAGCCTCCGGGACAGCAATCAGCCCCAGCATTTT

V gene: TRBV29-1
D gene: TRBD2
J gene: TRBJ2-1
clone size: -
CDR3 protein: CSGGGYNEQFF
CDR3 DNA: TGCAGCGGGGGGGGATACAATGAGCAGTTCTTC

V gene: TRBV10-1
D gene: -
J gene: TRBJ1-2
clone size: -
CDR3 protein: CASSRDTSAGYTF
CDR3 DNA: TGCGCCAGCAGTAGGGACACGAGCGCGGGCTACACCTTC

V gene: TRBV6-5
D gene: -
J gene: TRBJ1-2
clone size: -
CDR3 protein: CASNGFGGGGYTF
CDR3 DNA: TGTGCCAGCAACGGCTTCGGTGGGGGTGGCTACACCTTC

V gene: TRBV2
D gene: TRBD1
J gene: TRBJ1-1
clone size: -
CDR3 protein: CASRDREVASTEAFF
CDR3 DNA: TGTGCCAGCAGAGACAGGGAGGTCGCTAGTACTGAAGCTTTCTTT